This TCR beta chain was recovered during a study of T cell repertoires in cytomegalovirus infection. TCRdb used MiXCR to reprocess the reads, holding one entry per CDR3 protein. Of under 850,000 distinct CDR3 sequences in the sample, roughly a third were seen once. Germline CDR1 is SEHNR and CDR2 is FQNEAQ (reference sequence). V shed 5 bases and J shed 1 base, with 17 bases lying between them. The CDR3 consists of 16 residues. This chain links TRBV7-9 with TRBJ1-1; unclear D gene. The sample taken for sequencing was PBMCs. The sequence derives from a human donor in good health (CMV status not recorded). Some clones in this sample may be carry-over from other donors' samples. The CDR3 loop is CASSLPGPGRNTEAFF. The CDR3 DNA sequence: TGTGCCAGCAGCCTACCGGGCCCGGGAAGGAACACTGAAGCTTTCTTT.